Reported below is one T cell receptor (beta chain). Its target is unknown. This specimen belongs to a study of cytomegalovirus exposure and HLA in healthy donors. Study results and limitations: Rare TCR sequences predominated, though certain public TCRs were found in many donors. TCR beta sequences reportedly predicted most subjects' HLA-A and HLA-B alleles accurately.

Both 60 Vbeta primers and 13 Jbeta primers went into the PCR. Sequencing was performed with immunoSEQ multiplex PCR; in TCRdb, only in-frame clones are kept and a portion is missing. The sample yields 100,000 to 120,000 clones, roughly two thirds seen once. Germline V lookup: CDR1 MNHNY, CDR2 SVGAGI (reference sequence). Trimming pared 2 bases from V and 5 bases from J, leaving 12 bases between. There are 14 residues in the CDR3. Each donor was nominally healthy when sampled (though unrecorded immune exposures were likely). The TCR originated in a man between 18 and 29 years old in good health and CMV-seropositive. Sequencing used PBMCs. V usage is TRBV6-6 and J usage is TRBJ1-2; D may be TRBD1 (5 bases). The DNA for the CDR3 is TGTGCCAGCAGTTACGCGGCAGGGTTTTATGGCTACACCTTC. Translation gives CASSYAAGFYGYTF.